This record concerns one TCR beta chain sequence. Its antigen is not known. This sample was included in a study of cytomegalovirus exposure and HLA in healthy donors. V shed 4 bases and J shed 0 bases, with 7 bases lying between them. The CDR3 extends over 14 amino acids. Per germline, CDR1 SGHRS and CDR2 YFSETQ. Findings of the study overall: TCR beta chains numbering more than 150 were designated cytomegalovirus-associated. Most TCR sequences were uncommon, yet certain public TCRs appeared in many donors. In vitro checks showed that a few CMV-associated chains really do target CMV antigens.

Clones were read by immunoSEQ multiplex PCR, and TCRdb kept only the in-frame ones, dropping some. The data hold about 130,000 clones, with 94% observed a single time. Sequencing was performed on PBMCs. The clonotype was recovered from a man between 18 and 35 years old in good health and CMV-seropositive. J is TRBJ1-4 and V is TRBV5-1; the D is unclear. CDR3 protein: CASSEAATNEKLFF. In DNA form, the CDR3 reads TGCGCCAGCAGCGAAGCTGCAACTAATGAAAAACTGTTTTTT.